A selection of T cell receptor beta chains follows, all from one sample in a study of vaccination and CD4 T cells after COVID-19. TCRdb reprocessed the PCR reads via MiXCR and lists one record per CDR3 protein. The sample includes 22,000 or so distinct CDR3 sequences, about 39% of them seen just once. For these TCRs, the target antigens are not known. Sequencing was carried out using CD4+ T cells from blood, cultured in vitro. Receptor source: a human donor who had recovered from COVID-19. Each CDR3 is given with its conserved first and last residue. D genes are given only for firm matches. Not all rows give a size; the values are once, few, many and, for expanded clones, a class.

NA	TRBV20-1	TRBD1	TRBJ1-5	TGCAGTGCTAGTAAGGGGGCGCGGCAGCCCCAGCATTTT	CSASKGARQPQHF
few	TRBV20-1	TRBD1	TRBJ1-2	TGCAGTGCTAGAGTTGGGACAGTATCTAACTATGGCTGCACCTTC	CSARVGTVSNYGCTF
NA	TRBV6-1	NA	TRBJ1-1	TGTGCCAGCAGTGAAGCGGAGAACACTGAAGCTTTCTTT	CASSEAENTEAFF
NA	TRBV7-9	NA	TRBJ2-2	TGTGCCAGCGACAGGACCACCGGGGAGCTGTTTTTT	CASDRTTGELFF
NA	TRBV4-1	TRBD1	TRBJ2-7	TGCGCCAGCAGCCATTGGGGAGGACAGGGACGCTCCTACGAGCAGTACTTC	CASSHWGGQGRSYEQYF
NA	TRBV6-1	NA	TRBJ1-5	TGTGCCAGCAGTGATGGGACTCCTCAGACGTATAGCAATCAGCCCCAGCATTTT	CASSDGTPQTYSNQPQHF
NA	TRBV7-9	NA	TRBJ1-2	TGTGCCAGCAGCTTAATCCTTTCTGGCTACACCTTC	CASSLILSGYTF
NA	TRBV27	NA	TRBJ2-7	TGTGCCAGCAGTTTATCTGGTCTCGGGTTCGCCTACGAGCAGTACTTC	CASSLSGLGFAYEQYF
NA	TRBV3-1	NA	TRBJ2-1	TGTGCCAGCAGCCAAACCGAGGGGGTATTTGGGCAGTTCTTC	CASSQTEGVFGQFF
few	TRBV19	NA	TRBJ1-5	TGTGCCAGTAGTATCCCGGCAGCTAGCAATCAGCCCCAGCATTTT	CASSIPAASNQPQHF
NA	TRBV7-2	TRBD2	TRBJ2-3	TGTGCCAGCAGCGTCCCCGGGACTAGTCCTACAACAGATACGCAGTATTTT	CASSVPGTSPTTDTQYF
NA	TRBV2	TRBD1	TRBJ1-5	TGTGCCAGCAGAGGCGACAGGGGCTTCGGCCAGCCCCAGCATTTT	CASRGDRGFGQPQHF
NA	TRBV20-1	TRBD2	TRBJ2-1	TGCAGTGCTAGAGACCCTTCAGCCACTAGCGGGAGGGCCTTTGAGCAGTTCTTC	CSARDPSATSGRAFEQFF
NA	TRBV6-5	NA	TRBJ1-1	TGTGCCAGCAGTTACTCGGAAGAACGCACTGAAGCTTTCTTT	CASSYSEERTEAFF
NA	TRBV4-1	TRBD2	TRBJ2-3	TGCGCCAGCAGCCCGGGACTAGATGTGGCAGATACGCAGTATTTT	CASSPGLDVADTQYF
few	TRBV6-2/TRBV6-3	NA	TRBJ2-7	TGTGCCACCCGACAGGGAGCGGGGTACGAGCAGTACTTC	CATRQGAGYEQYF
NA	TRBV19	TRBD1	TRBJ2-7	TGTGCCAGTAGTATCGGACAGGGGGTCTCCTACGAGCAGTACTTC	CASSIGQGVSYEQYF
few	TRBV28	NA	TRBJ1-2	TGTGCCAGCAGTTTCTCTTGGGCTAACTATGGCTACACCTTC	CASSFSWANYGYTF
NA	TRBV18	TRBD1	TRBJ2-5	TGTGCCAGCTCGCGCCTTACAGGGGAAGAGACCCAGTACTTC	CASSRLTGEETQYF
NA	TRBV24-1	TRBD2	TRBJ2-5	TGTGCCACCAGTGACCGTCGGACTAGCGGGAGTGGGTCCGAGACCCAGTACTTC	CATSDRRTSGSGSETQYF
NA	TRBV19	NA	TRBJ2-2	TGTGCCAGTAGGGGCACGGCAGGGTCAACGCCGAACACCGGGGAGCTGTTTTTT	CASRGTAGSTPNTGELFF
few	TRBV20-1	NA	TRBJ1-1	TGCAGTGCTAGGCACACTGAAGCTTTCTTT	CSARHTEAFF
NA	TRBV21-1	NA	TRBJ2-1	TGTGCCAGCAGGGGGGGACAACCCGGGTGGCTGCAGTTCTTC	CASRGGQPGWLQFF
NA	TRBV5-1	TRBD1	TRBJ2-2	TGCGCCAGCAGCTTAGGACAGGGGGTTGGCACCGGGGAGCTGTTTTTT	CASSLGQGVGTGELFF
few	TRBV15	NA	TRBJ1-1	TGTGCCACCAGCAGAGCGATCTCGAACACTGAAGCTTTCTTT	CATSRAISNTEAFF
NA	TRBV12-3/TRBV12-4	TRBD1	TRBJ2-7	TGTGCCAGCAGCTCAGGGGGATACGAGCAGTACTTC	CASSSGGYEQYF
once	TRBV12-3/TRBV12-4	NA	TRBJ2-3	TGTGCCAGCAGTTTAAGCCGTGGGAGATTAGATACGCAGTATTTT	CASSLSRGRLDTQYF
NA	TRBV7-2	NA	TRBJ2-6	TGTGCCAGCAGCTCCCGCTACGGATCTGGGGCCAACGTCCTGACTTTC	CASSSRYGSGANVLTF
NA	TRBV9	NA	TRBJ1-1	TGTGCCAGCAGCGTTCTCCAGGGAACTGAAGCTTTCTTT	CASSVLQGTEAFF
few	TRBV6-1	TRBD1	TRBJ1-2	TGTGCCAGCAGTATCCGGGACAGGGGGTTCTATGGCTACACCTTC	CASSIRDRGFYGYTF
NA	TRBV7-2	NA	TRBJ2-5	TGTGCCAGCAGCCCCAGGACGCGAGAGACCCAGTACTTC	CASSPRTRETQYF
NA	TRBV4-1	NA	TRBJ2-1	TGCGCCAGCAGCCAAGATGGGCTAGCTGGTGAGCAGTTCTTC	CASSQDGLAGEQFF
NA	TRBV20-1	NA	TRBJ1-1	TGCAGTGCTAGGGCCAGGGGACCAATAGACGGTACTGAAGCTTTCTTT	CSARARGPIDGTEAFF
NA	TRBV7-9	NA	TRBJ2-4	TGTGCCATGGGGCCGGGGACCCCAGGGCTTCTAGCCAAAAACATTCAGTACTTC	CAMGPGTPGLLAKNIQYF
NA	TRBV2	TRBD2	TRBJ2-7	TGTGCCAGCAGTGACGGGACTAGCTCAGTCTACGAGCAGTACTTC	CASSDGTSSVYEQYF
NA	TRBV18	NA	TRBJ1-1	TGTGCCAGCTCACCAACAGGCCCGAACACTGAAGCTTTCTTT	CASSPTGPNTEAFF
few	TRBV19	TRBD1	TRBJ1-2	TGTGCCAGTAGTAGCGGGACAGGGGGCGCGTCAGGGTATGGCTACACCTTC	CASSSGTGGASGYGYTF
NA	TRBV12-3/TRBV12-4	NA	TRBJ1-5	TGTGCCAGCAGTTTATCTAGCAATCAGCCCCAGCATTTT	CASSLSSNQPQHF
few	TRBV20-1	NA	TRBJ1-4	TGCAGTGCTAGAGATCAAGGCAGGGCATATGAAAAACTGTTTTTT	CSARDQGRAYEKLFF
few	TRBV24-1	TRBD1	TRBJ1-1	TGTGCCACCAGTGATTCGCGGACAGGGTCGAACACTGAAGCTTTCTTT	CATSDSRTGSNTEAFF
medium-sized	TRBV25-1	NA	TRBJ1-5	TGTGCCAGCAGCAGGCCAGGCTTCAATCAGCCCCAGCATTTT	CASSRPGFNQPQHF
NA	TRBV7-2	NA	TRBJ2-1	TGTGCCAGCAGCCCCGACCTGAAGAAGCAGTTCTTC	CASSPDLKKQFF
NA	TRBV12-3/TRBV12-4	TRBD2	TRBJ2-1	TGTGCCAGCAGTTTACGGTCTAGCGGGGGGCCTGAGCAGTTCTTC	CASSLRSSGGPEQFF
NA	TRBV11-3	TRBD1	TRBJ2-7	TGTGCCAGCAGCGCCTGGCTCCGGGACAGGGGGCAGGACGAGCAGTACTTC	CASSAWLRDRGQDEQYF
once	TRBV18	TRBD1	TRBJ2-5	TGTGCCAGCTCACCACTTACAGGGGGCACAGAGACCCAGTACTTC	CASSPLTGGTETQYF
NA	TRBV5-1	NA	TRBJ2-7	TGCGCCAGCAGCTTTGAACACGACCGCCGGTACTTC	CASSFEHDRRYF
NA	TRBV7-3	NA	TRBJ1-6	TGTGCCAGCAGCCTACAGGGAGGAGATTCACCCCTCCACTTT	CASSLQGGDSPLHF
NA	TRBV18	NA	TRBJ1-1	TGTGCCAGCTCACCAAAGGGAGCCACTGAAGCTTTCTTT	CASSPKGATEAFF
NA	TRBV2	TRBD1	TRBJ1-1	TGTGCCAGCAGAAGACAGGGAGGGTCCGAAGCTTTCTTT	CASRRQGGSEAFF
few	TRBV4-2	TRBD2	TRBJ2-7	TGTGCCAGCAGCCAAGACGTAGCGGGCCCCTACGAGCAGTACTTC	CASSQDVAGPYEQYF
NA	TRBV6-5	NA	TRBJ2-5	TGTGCCAGCAGTTACACAGACAGTCAAGAGACCCAGTACTTC	CASSYTDSQETQYF
few	TRBV6-5	TRBD2	TRBJ2-1	TGTGCCAGCAGTTCGCGGGGGGGCCTTTACAGTGAGCAGTTCTTC	CASSSRGGLYSEQFF
NA	TRBV7-2	NA	TRBJ2-6	TGTGCCAGCAGCCCTCAAGTGGGGTCTGGGGCCAACGTCCTGACTTTC	CASSPQVGSGANVLTF
NA	TRBV7-2	TRBD1	TRBJ2-7	TGTGCCAGCAGCTTAGGGACAGGGGACGAGCAGTACTTC	CASSLGTGDEQYF
NA	TRBV7-9	NA	TRBJ2-7	TGTGCCAGCAGCATGGGACAAGCGGAGTACTTC	CASSMGQAEYF
NA	TRBV25-1	NA	TRBJ1-2	TGTGCCAGCAGTGATGGTAGTCCCCCAGTCGAGGTTCGGTATGGCTACACCTTC	CASSDGSPPVEVRYGYTF
NA	TRBV2	TRBD1	TRBJ1-5	TGTGCCAGCAATAGACAGGGAGATCAGCCCCAGCATTTT	CASNRQGDQPQHF
NA	TRBV5-1	NA	TRBJ2-7	TGCGCCAGCAGACCGGTTCAGGGGACCTACGAGCAGTACTTC	CASRPVQGTYEQYF
NA	TRBV28	TRBD2	TRBJ2-4	TGTGCCAGCAGTTGGGACATGCGGGAGGGAGCCAAAAACATTCAGTACTTC	CASSWDMREGAKNIQYF